The 23 T cell receptor beta chains listed next were all sequenced from one sample in a study of lymphopenia after photon versus proton radiotherapy. Here immunoSEQ multiplex PCR was the method, and the copy in TCRdb shows in-frame clones only, minus some. The sample has some 70,000 clones, over 70% seen once; the top ten hold 10% to 12%. This specimen was peripheral blood, taken from a patient treated with proton-based radiotherapy. Receptor source: a man older than 75 with esophageal cancer.

The chain recombines TRBV5-5 with TRBJ1-4; D remains ambiguous. V was clipped by 0 bases and J by 0 bases, with 6 bases between them. The CDR3 is 15 amino acids. In germline, CDR1 is SGHKS, CDR2 YYEKEE (reference sequence). The CDR3 DNA reads TGTGCCAGCAGCTTGGTTGGGGCAACTAATGAAAAACTGTTTTTT. Its translation is CASSLVGATNEKLFF.

The chain carries TRBV9 and TRBJ1-6; no clear D. Looked up from germline, CDR1 is SGDLS and CDR2 is YYNGEE. V was pared by 0 bases and J by 8 bases, with 6 bases between. The CDR3 spans 13 residues. CDR3 nucleotide sequence: TGTGCCAGCAGCGTAGGGCTCGATTCACCCCTCCACTTT. Its protein is CASSVGLDSPLHF.

The V and J genes are TRBV5-6 and TRBJ2-5, with D tentatively TRBD2 (6 bases). Per germline, CDR1 SGHDT and CDR2 YYEEEE. The length of the CDR3 is 14 residues. V gave up 2 bases and J gave up 3 bases, with 11 bases separating them. The CDR3 bases are TGTGCCAGCAGCTTTGGAGGGCCCGAAGAGACCCAGTACTTC. It yields the protein CASSFGGPEETQYF.

The rearrangement links TRBV6-6 to TRBJ1-2; TRBD1 aligns across 7 bases. Germline loops: CDR1 MNHNY, CDR2 SVGAGI (reference sequence). Trimming cost V 5 bases and J 7 bases; bases outside gene matches: 10. The CDR3 sequence is 14 residues long. The CDR3 DNA sequence: TGTGCCAGCAGTAGGACAGGTCCCGCTCCTGGCTACACCTTC. Amino acids: CASSRTGPAPGYTF.

This clone was seen a few times. V gene TRBV18 combines with J gene TRBJ1-1; D call uncertain. V was shortened by 2 bases and J by 4 bases, with 14 bases between the two germline ends. The CDR3 sequence is 15 residues long. Germline CDR1 is KGHSH and CDR2 is LQKENI. The DNA of the CDR3 is TGTGCCAGCTCACCAGGGATGTTGGATCTCACTGAAGCTTTCTTT. Translated: CASSPGMLDLTEAFF.

The chain joins TRBV6-1 to TRBJ2-3, with D maybe TRBD2 (7 bases). The germline gives CDR1 MNHNS, CDR2 SASEGT. The CDR3 contains 15 residues. With 1 base removed from V and 4 bases from J, the gap between germline ends came to 12 bases. CDR3 residues: CASSEVGGGADTQYF. The CDR3 nucleotides read TGTGCCAGCAGTGAAGTGGGAGGGGGGGCAGATACGCAGTATTTT.

V and J are TRBV5-1 and TRBJ1-2; 8 nucleotides match TRBD1. This CDR3 has 17 residues. CDR1 SGHRS and CDR2 YFSETQ come from the germline V gene. With V trimmed by 4 bases and J by 2 bases, 13 bases remained unmatched. Here the CDR3 DNA reads TGCGCCAGCAGCAACCCACCCGGGGCAGGGGGCAACTATGGCTACACCTTC. This codes for CASSNPPGAGGNYGYTF.

The CDR3 sequence is CASSPGTVSYNEQFF. CDR3 bases: TGTGCCAGCTCACCAGGCACAGTTTCATACAATGAGCAGTTCTTC. The V gene is TRBV18, the J gene TRBJ2-1; unclear D gene. Germline V gene lookup returns CDR1 KGHSH and CDR2 LQKENI. The V end was cut by 2 bases, the J end by 4 bases, with 12 bases between. The CDR3 totals 15 residues.

The chain employs TRBV5-1 and TRBJ2-5, with D possibly TRBD2 on 6 matching bases. Germline CDR1 is SGHRS and CDR2 is YFSETQ. Trimming took off 2 bases at V and 5 bases at J, with 13 bases between the two ends. The CDR3 loop spans 14 amino acids. In nucleotides, the CDR3 is TGCGCCAGCAGCTTTTTGGGGGGTGGTGAGACCCAGTACTTC. Its translation is CASSFLGGGETQYF.

In its sample, this clone was seen once. The genes are TRBV10-3 and TRBJ2-1; D tentatively fits TRBD1 or TRBD2 (5 bases each). Per germline, CDR1 ENHRY and CDR2 SYGVKD. The CDR3 is 14 residues long. Trimming removed 3 bases from V and 8 bases from J, with 14 bases in between. The DNA for the CDR3 is TGTGCCATCAGTGAACCGGGGACCAACTATGAGCAGTTCTTC. Residues: CAISEPGTNYEQFF.

The gene calls are TRBV10-3 and TRBJ2-7; D is uncertain. Trimming cost V 2 bases and J 9 bases, with 14 bases left between them. Germline CDR1 and CDR2: ENHRY and SYGVKD. The CDR3 extends over 13 amino acids. The CDR3 loop reads CAISEGEPNRQYF. Here the CDR3 DNA reads TGTGCCATCAGTGAGGGAGAACCCAATCGGCAGTACTTC.

The CDR3 loop reads CASSLKSTSLGLGVSETQYF. The CDR3 DNA is TGTGCCAGCAGCTTAAAATCCACCTCGTTAGGGCTGGGAGTATCAGAGACCCAGTACTTC. The V call is TRBV11-3, the J call TRBJ2-5; possible D gene TRBD2, 5 bases. The length of the CDR3 is 20 residues. Trimming took off 2 bases at V and 4 bases at J, with 29 bases between the two ends. The germline V gene has CDR1 SGHNT and CDR2 YENEEA.

This chain links TRBV5-1 with TRBJ2-7; 10 bases agree with TRBD2. V lost 4 bases, J lost 2 bases, and 6 bases stayed unmatched. Germline V CDR1 and CDR2: SGHRS, YFSETQ. This CDR3 is built from 15 residues. DNA for the CDR3: TGCGCCAGCAGCGGAAGCGGGGGGGCCACCTACGAGCAGTACTTC. Amino acid sequence: CASSGSGGATYEQYF.

The J gene is TRBJ1-6, the V gene TRBV7-2; TRBD1 matches at 8 bases. V shed 5 bases, J shed 10 bases, and the junction held 10 bases outside the gene matches. CDR1 is SGHTA and CDR2 is FQGNSA in the germline V gene. CDR3 length: 15 residues. CDR3 bases: TGTGCCAGCAGCCCTGACAGGGGATTCGTCTCACCCCTCCACTTT. This encodes CASSPDRGFVSPLHF.

This clone was found a few times. The chain employs TRBV10-2 and TRBJ1-1; D gene unclear. The CDR3 runs 12 residues. Between the trimmed V and J ends, which lost 5 bases and 4 bases, there was a span of 8 bases. Germline loops: CDR1 WSHSY, CDR2 SAAADI. This chain's CDR3 is CASSRTATEAFF. CDR3 nucleotides: TGCGCCAGCAGTCGGACGGCCACTGAAGCTTTCTTT.

This chain joins TRBV9 and TRBJ2-5; no clear D gene. The CDR3 sequence is 12 residues long. Trimming removed 2 bases at V and 2 bases at J, with 4 bases between. From germline, CDR1 is SGDLS and CDR2 YYNGEE. In DNA, the CDR3 is TGTGCCAGCAGCGTCAGTCAAGAGACCCAGTACTTC. Translated: CASSVSQETQYF.

The gene calls are TRBV7-9 and TRBJ2-7, with unresolved D. V lost 7 bases and J 5 bases, leaving 15 bases between the germline ends. The CDR3 is 13 amino acids. Germline-derived CDR1 and CDR2 are SEHNR and FQNEAQ (reference sequence). In nucleotides, the CDR3 is TGTGCCAGCACCATACCCACCCAACACGAGCAGTACTTC. Translated, it gives CASTIPTQHEQYF.

The chain links TRBV6-5 to TRBJ1-5; unclear D gene. V was shortened by 4 bases and J by 7 bases, with 11 bases between the two germline ends. Looked up from germline, CDR1 is MNHEY and CDR2 is SVGAGI. The length of the CDR3 is 13 residues. The CDR3 is CASSFRWEQPQHF. CDR3 DNA sequence: TGTGCCAGCAGTTTCCGTTGGGAGCAGCCCCAGCATTTT.

This clone was recorded only once. The chain recombines TRBV25-1 with TRBJ2-1, with 8 bases fitting TRBD1. The V gene end was trimmed by 1 base and the J gene end by 10 bases; junction bases not matched to a gene: 15. Germline CDR1 reads MGHDK; CDR2 reads SYGVNS. There are 17 residues in the CDR3. The CDR3 sequence: CASSESYGQGAYLEQFF. The CDR3 bases are TGTGCCAGCAGTGAATCTTATGGGCAGGGGGCATACCTCGAGCAGTTCTTC.

The rearrangement links TRBV7-9 to TRBJ2-7; D is ambiguous. This CDR3 contains 14 residues. The germline V gene encodes CDR1 SEHNR and CDR2 FQNEAQ (reference sequence). V shed 3 bases and J shed 1 base, with 10 bases lying between them. CDR3 DNA: TGTGCCAGCAGCTTCGGTGGCCTATCCTACGAGCAGTACTTC. Its protein is CASSFGGLSYEQYF.

The sample holds one count of this clone. The CDR3 region has the DNA TGTGCCAGCAGATTACAGGGGGGGGACAGTAGCTCCTACAATGAGCAGTTCTTC. Translating it yields CASRLQGGDSSSYNEQFF. The chain recombines TRBV27 with TRBJ2-1, with D maybe TRBD1 (8 bases). Germline assignment: CDR1 MNHEY and CDR2 SMNVEV (reference sequence). This CDR3 spans 18 amino acids. V lost 6 bases, J lost 0 bases, and 21 bases lay in between.

J is TRBJ1-2 and V is TRBV14, with D maybe TRBD1 (5 bases). The CDR3 runs 14 residues. Germline-derived CDR1 and CDR2 are SGHDN and FVKESK. V lost 2 bases, J lost 7 bases, and 14 bases lay in between. CDR3 loop: CASSQQGLTLGYTF. DNA of the CDR3: TGTGCCAGCAGCCAACAGGGTCTAACTCTTGGCTACACCTTC.

This sequence joins TRBV7-3 and TRBJ2-3; TRBD2 matches 8 bases. The CDR3 has 15 amino acids. V shed 5 bases and J 2 bases; nucleotides not matched to a gene: 6. Looked up from germline, CDR1 is SGHTA and CDR2 is FQGTGA. The CDR3 is CASSPSGGLTDTQYF. In DNA form, the CDR3 reads TGTGCCAGCAGCCCCAGCGGGGGCCTCACAGATACGCAGTATTTT.